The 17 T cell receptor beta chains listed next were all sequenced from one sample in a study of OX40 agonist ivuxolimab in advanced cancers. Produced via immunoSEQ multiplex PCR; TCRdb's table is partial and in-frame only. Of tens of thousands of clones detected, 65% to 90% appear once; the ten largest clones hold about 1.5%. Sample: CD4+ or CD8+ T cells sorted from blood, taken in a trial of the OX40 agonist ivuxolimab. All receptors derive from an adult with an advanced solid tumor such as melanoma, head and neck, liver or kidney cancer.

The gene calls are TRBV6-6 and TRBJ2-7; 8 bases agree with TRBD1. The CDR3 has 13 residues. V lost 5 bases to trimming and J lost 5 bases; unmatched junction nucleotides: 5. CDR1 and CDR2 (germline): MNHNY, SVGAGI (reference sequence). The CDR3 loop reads CASSHRGANEQYF. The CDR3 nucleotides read TGTGCCAGCAGTCACAGGGGGGCCAACGAGCAGTACTTC.

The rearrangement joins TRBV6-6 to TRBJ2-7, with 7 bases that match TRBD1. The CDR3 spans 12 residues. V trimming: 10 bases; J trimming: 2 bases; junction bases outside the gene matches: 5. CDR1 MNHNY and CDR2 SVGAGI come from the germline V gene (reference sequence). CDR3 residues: CATQTGAYEQYF. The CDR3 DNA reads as TGTGCCACTCAAACAGGGGCCTACGAGCAGTACTTC.

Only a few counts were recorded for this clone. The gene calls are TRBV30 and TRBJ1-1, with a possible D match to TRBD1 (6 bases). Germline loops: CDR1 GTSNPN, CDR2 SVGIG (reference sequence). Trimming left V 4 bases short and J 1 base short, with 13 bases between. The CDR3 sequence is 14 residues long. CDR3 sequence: CAWKDSPANTEAFF. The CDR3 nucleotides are TGTGCCTGGAAGGACAGTCCTGCGAACACTGAAGCTTTCTTT.

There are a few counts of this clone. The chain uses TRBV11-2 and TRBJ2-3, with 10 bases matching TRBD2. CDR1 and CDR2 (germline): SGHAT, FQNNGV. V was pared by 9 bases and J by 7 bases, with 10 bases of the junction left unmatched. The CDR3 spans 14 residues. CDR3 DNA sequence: TGTGCCAGTCAACTAGCGGGGACTGCAAATACGCAGTATTTT. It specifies CASQLAGTANTQYF.

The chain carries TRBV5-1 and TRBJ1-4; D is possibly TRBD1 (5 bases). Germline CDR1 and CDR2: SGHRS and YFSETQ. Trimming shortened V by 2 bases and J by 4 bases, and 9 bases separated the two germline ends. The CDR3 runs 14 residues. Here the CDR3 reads CASSFGTFNEKLFF. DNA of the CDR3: TGCGCCAGCAGCTTTGGGACTTTTAATGAAAAACTGTTTTTT.

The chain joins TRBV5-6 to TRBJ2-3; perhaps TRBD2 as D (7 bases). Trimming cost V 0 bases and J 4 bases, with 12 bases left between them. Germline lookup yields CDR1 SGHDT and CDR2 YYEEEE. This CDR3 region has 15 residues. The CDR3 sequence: CASSLGTGRADTQYF. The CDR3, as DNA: TGTGCCAGCAGCTTGGGCACAGGGAGGGCAGATACGCAGTATTTT.

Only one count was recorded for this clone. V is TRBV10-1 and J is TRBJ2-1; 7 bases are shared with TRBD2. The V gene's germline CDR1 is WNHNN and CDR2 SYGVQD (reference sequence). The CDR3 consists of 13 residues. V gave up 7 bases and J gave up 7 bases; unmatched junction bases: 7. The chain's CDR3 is CASTERGRNEQFF. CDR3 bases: TGCGCCAGCACCGAGCGGGGCCGAAATGAGCAGTTCTTC.

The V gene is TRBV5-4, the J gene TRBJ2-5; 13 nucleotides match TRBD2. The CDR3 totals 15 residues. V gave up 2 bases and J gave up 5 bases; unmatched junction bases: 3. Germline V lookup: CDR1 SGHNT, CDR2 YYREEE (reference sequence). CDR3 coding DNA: TGTGCCAGCAGCTTCCCGGGACTAGCGGGGGAGACCCAGTACTTC. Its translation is CASSFPGLAGETQYF. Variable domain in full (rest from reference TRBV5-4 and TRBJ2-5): ETGVTQSPTHLIKTRGQQVTLRCSSQSGHNTVSWYQQALGQGPQFIFQYYREEENGRGNFPPRFSGLQFPNYSSELNVNALELDDSALYLCASSFPGLAGETQYFGPGTRLLVL.

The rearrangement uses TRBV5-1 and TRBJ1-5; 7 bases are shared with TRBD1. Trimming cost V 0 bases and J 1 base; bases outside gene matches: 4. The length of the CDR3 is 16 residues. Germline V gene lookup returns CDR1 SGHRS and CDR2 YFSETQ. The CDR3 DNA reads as TGCGCCAGCAGCTTGGGGGAAGGGGGCAGCAATCAGCCCCAGCATTTT. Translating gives CASSLGEGGSNQPQHF.

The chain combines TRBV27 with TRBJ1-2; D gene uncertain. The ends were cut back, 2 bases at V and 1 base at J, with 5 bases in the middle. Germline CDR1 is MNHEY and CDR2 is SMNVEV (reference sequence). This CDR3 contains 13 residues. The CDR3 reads CASSLRSNYGYTF. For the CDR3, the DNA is TGTGCCAGCAGTTTACGGAGTAACTATGGCTACACCTTC.

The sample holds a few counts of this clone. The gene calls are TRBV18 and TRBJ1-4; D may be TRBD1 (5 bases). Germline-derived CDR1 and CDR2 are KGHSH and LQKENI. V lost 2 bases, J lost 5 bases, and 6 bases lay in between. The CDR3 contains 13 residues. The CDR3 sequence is CASSPGGNEKLFF. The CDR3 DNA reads TGTGCCAGCTCACCAGGGGGAAATGAAAAACTGTTTTTT.

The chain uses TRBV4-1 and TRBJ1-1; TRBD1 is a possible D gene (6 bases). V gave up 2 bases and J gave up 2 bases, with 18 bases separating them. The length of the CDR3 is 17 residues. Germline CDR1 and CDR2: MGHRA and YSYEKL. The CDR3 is CASSQQILDRFNTEAFF. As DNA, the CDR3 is TGCGCCAGCAGCCAACAAATCCTGGACAGATTCAACACTGAAGCTTTCTTT.

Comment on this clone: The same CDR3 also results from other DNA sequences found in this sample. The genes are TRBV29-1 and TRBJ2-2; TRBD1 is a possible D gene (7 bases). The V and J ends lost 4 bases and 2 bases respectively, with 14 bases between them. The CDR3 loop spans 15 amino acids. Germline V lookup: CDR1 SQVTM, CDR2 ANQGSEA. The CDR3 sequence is CSVGGQGGNTGELFF. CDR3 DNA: TGCAGCGTTGGGGGTCAGGGGGGTAACACCGGGGAGCTGTTTTTT.

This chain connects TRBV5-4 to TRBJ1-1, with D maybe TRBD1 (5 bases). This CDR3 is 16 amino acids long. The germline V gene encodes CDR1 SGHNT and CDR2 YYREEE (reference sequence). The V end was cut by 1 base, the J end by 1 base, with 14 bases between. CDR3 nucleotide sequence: TGTGCCAGCAGCTTGCCCCCTCGGGGCAAGAACACTGAAGCTTTCTTT. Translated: CASSLPPRGKNTEAFF.

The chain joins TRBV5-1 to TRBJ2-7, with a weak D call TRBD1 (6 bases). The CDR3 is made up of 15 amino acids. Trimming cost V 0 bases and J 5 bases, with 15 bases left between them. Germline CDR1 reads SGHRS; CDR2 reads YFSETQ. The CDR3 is CASSLEAGVYHEQYF. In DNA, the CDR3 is TGCGCCAGCAGCTTGGAGGCAGGGGTATACCACGAGCAGTACTTC. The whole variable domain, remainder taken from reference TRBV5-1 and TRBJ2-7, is KAGVTQTPRYLIKTRGQQVTLSCSPISGHRSVSWYQQTPGQGLQFLFEYFSETQRNKGNFPGRFSGRQFSNSRSEMNVSTLELGDSALYLCASSLEAGVYHEQYFGPGTRLTVT.

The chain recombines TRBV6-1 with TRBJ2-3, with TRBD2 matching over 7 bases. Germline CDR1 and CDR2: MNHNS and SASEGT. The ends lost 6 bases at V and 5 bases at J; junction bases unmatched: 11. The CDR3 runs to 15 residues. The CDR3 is CASRDRGEKGDTQYF. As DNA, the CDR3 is TGTGCCAGCAGAGATCGGGGGGAGAAGGGAGATACGCAGTATTTT.

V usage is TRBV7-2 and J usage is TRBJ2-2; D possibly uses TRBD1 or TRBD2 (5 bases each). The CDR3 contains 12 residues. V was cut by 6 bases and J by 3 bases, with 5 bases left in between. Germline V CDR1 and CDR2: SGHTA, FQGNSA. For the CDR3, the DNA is TGTGCCAGCAGGGGGGACACCGGGGAGCTGTTTTTT. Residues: CASRGDTGELFF.